This T cell receptor (beta chain) emerged from a study of OX40 agonist ivuxolimab in advanced cancers. Profiled with immunoSEQ multiplex PCR; TCRdb holds only in-frame clones, not every one. The sample includes under 100,000 clones, more than 65% seen only once; the top ten take 3.5% to 6%. The sequencing used CD4+ or CD8+ T cells sorted from blood, collected in a trial of the OX40 agonist ivuxolimab. The TCR comes from an adult with an advanced solid tumor such as melanoma, head and neck, liver or kidney cancer.

As DNA, the CDR3 is TGCGCCAGCAGTGAGCCCCACAGGGCGGAGACCCAGTACTTC. It specifies CASSEPHRAETQYF. The chain has TRBV10-2 and TRBJ2-5; maybe TRBD1 (6 bases). V lost 2 bases and J lost 5, with 12 bases in between. CDR3 length: 14 residues. The germline V gene has CDR1 WSHSY and CDR2 SAAADI.